This TCR beta chain came from a study of T cells in tuberculosis. This clone was counted once. V lost 5 bases and J 5 bases, leaving 21 bases between the germline ends. Germline CDR1 and CDR2: MDHEN and SYDVKM. The CDR3 has 17 amino acids. Assay used: immunoSEQ multiplex PCR; TCRdb lists only in-frame clones, some missing. The repertoire holds 26,000 or so clones, around 91% seen once, with 5.5% to 6.5% in the top ten. Each donor contributed approximately 100,000 T cells on average, unsorted. The source is a donor aged 10 to 29 with latent tuberculosis or without tuberculosis infection. The sample was PBMCs. The chain recombines TRBV28 with TRBJ2-2; D may be TRBD1 (6 bases). CDR3 amino acids: CASSPVGHRVVTGELFF. CDR3 DNA: TGTGCCAGCAGTCCGGTCGGTCACAGGGTAGTTACCGGGGAGCTGTTTTTT.